This T cell receptor beta chain was obtained from a study of OX40 agonist ivuxolimab in advanced cancers. Study-wide points: Fewer expanded clones were found on average in CD4+ than in CD8+ T cells. The 0.1-3.0 mg/kg partial responders had among the lowest clonal expansion.

A remark on this clone: Its antigen is not identified.

The method was immunoSEQ multiplex PCR; TCRdb's version includes in-frame clones alone and lacks a portion of them. Of just under 75,000 clones listed, 75% to 95% were seen once; the top ten hold approximately 0.55%. V shed 5 bases, J shed 3 bases, and the junction held 10 bases outside the gene matches. The germline V gene has CDR1 MDHEN and CDR2 SYDVKM. The length of the CDR3 is 17 residues. This chain joins TRBV28 and TRBJ2-7; TRBD2 agrees at 13 bases. The sequencing used CD4+ or CD8+ T cells sorted from blood, collected in a trial of the OX40 agonist ivuxolimab. The sequence came from an adult with an advanced solid tumor such as melanoma, head and neck, liver or kidney cancer. CDR3 nucleotides: TGTGCCAGCAGTGGACTAGCGGGAGAGGGAGCGGGCTACGAGCAGTACTTC. As protein: CASSGLAGEGAGYEQYF.